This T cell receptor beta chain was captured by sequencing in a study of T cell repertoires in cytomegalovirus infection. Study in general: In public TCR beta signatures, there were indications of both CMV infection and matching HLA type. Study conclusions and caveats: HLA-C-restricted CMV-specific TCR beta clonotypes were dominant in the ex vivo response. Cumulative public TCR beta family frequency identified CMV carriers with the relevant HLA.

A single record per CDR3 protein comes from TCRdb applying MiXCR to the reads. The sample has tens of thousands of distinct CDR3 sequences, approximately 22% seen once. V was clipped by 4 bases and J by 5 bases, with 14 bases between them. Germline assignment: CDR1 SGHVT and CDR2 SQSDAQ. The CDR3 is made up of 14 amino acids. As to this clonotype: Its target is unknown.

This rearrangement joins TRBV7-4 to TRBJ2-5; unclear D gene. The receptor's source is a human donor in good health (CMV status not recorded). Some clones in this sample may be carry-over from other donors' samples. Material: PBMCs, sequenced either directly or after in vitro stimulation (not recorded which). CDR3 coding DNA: TGTGCCAGCAGCTCGACCCTGGGCATCGAGACCCAGTACTTC. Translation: CASSSTLGIETQYF.